Each of the 11 T cell receptor beta chains below was sequenced from the same sample in a study of T cell responses to AZD1222 COVID-19 vaccine. TCRdb keeps only in-frame clones here, not all; method: immunoSEQ multiplex PCR. The sample records approximately 210,000 clones, roughly 94% being singletons. The sample here was peripheral blood, taken 28 days after the second dose of the MenACWY control vaccine. These receptors were collected from an adult who received the MenACWY meningococcal vaccine as a control.

The V and J genes are TRBV19 and TRBJ2-5; no reliable D call. V lost 2 bases to trimming and J lost 1 base, with 8 bases between them. Germline CDR1 reads LNHDA; CDR2 reads SQIVND (reference sequence). The CDR3 is 14 residues long. DNA for the CDR3: TGTGCCAGTAGTATAAGTCGACTCCAAGAGACCCAGTACTTC. This sequence encodes CASSISRLQETQYF.

The chain links TRBV30 to TRBJ1-4; 11 bases map to TRBD1. Germline V lookup: CDR1 GTSNPN, CDR2 SVGIG (reference sequence). The CDR3 runs 18 residues. J gave up 8 bases and V 0 bases, and 14 bases lay outside the gene matches. The CDR3 nucleotides read TGTGCCTGGAGTGTAAGACGGGGACAGGGGGTTAGAAAGGAAAAACTGTTTTTT. Its translation: CAWSVRRGQGVRKEKLFF.

V is TRBV6-1 and J is TRBJ1-5; tentative D call: TRBD1 (6 bases). Germline V gives CDR1 MNHNS, CDR2 SASEGT. CDR3 length: 15 amino acids. Trimming removed 2 bases at V and 8 bases at J, with 16 bases between. The CDR3 protein is CASSETGQGYKPQHF. DNA of the CDR3: TGTGCCAGCAGTGAAACGGGACAAGGGTATAAGCCCCAGCATTTT.

The chain carries TRBV7-2 and TRBJ2-7; 8 nucleotides align to TRBD2. The CDR3 consists of 14 residues. V lost 5 bases and J lost 3; bases outside the gene matches: 6. From germline, CDR1 is SGHTA and CDR2 FQGNSA. This CDR3 is CASSAGLAIYEQYF. CDR3 coding DNA: TGTGCCAGCAGCGCAGGACTAGCTATCTACGAGCAGTACTTC.

The genes are TRBV28 and TRBJ1-2; D may be TRBD1 (5 bases). This CDR3 is built from 13 residues. Germline V CDR1 and CDR2: MDHEN, SYDVKM. V was trimmed by 5 bases and J by 4 bases, leaving 11 bases between them. The CDR3 DNA reads as TGTGCCAGCAGTCTACAGGCTCCCTATGGCTACACCTTC. Its translation is CASSLQAPYGYTF.

This clone was seen just once. V is TRBV6-1 and J is TRBJ1-5; weak D call: TRBD1 (6 bases). Deletions cut 1 base from V and 0 bases from J, with 13 bases between. CDR3 length: 17 residues. Germline values: CDR1 MNHNS, CDR2 SASEGT. CDR3 nucleotides: TGTGCCAGCAGTGAAGGGGCAGGGGCTTATAGCAATCAGCCCCAGCATTTT. The encoded protein is CASSEGAGAYSNQPQHF.

The V and J genes are TRBV6-5 and TRBJ2-7, with D possibly matching TRBD1 (6 bases). The V gene lost 10 bases and the J gene lost 5 bases, with 15 bases spanning the gap. CDR1 and CDR2 from the germline V gene are MNHEY and SVGAGI. The CDR3 consists of 12 residues. CDR3 coding DNA: TGTGCCACCGAAGGGGGTCACGACGAGCAGTACTTC. It codes for CATEGGHDEQYF.

The J gene is TRBJ2-2, the V gene TRBV9; D is unresolved. This CDR3 is built from 17 residues. The V gene lost 3 bases and the J gene lost 1 base, with 16 bases spanning the gap. Germline CDR1 reads SGDLS; CDR2 reads YYNGEE. In nucleotides, the CDR3 is TGTGCCAGCAGCGCCACCATAGCCGGGTTGAACACCGGGGAGCTGTTTTTT. Protein product: CASSATIAGLNTGELFF.

This clone came up a few times. The genes are TRBV10-3 and TRBJ1-4; D is ambiguous. CDR1 ENHRY and CDR2 SYGVKD come from the germline V gene. The CDR3 is made up of 13 amino acids. With 4 bases removed from V and 8 bases from J, the gap between germline ends came to 11 bases. The CDR3 sequence: CAISVGLGEKLFF. The CDR3 nucleotides read TGTGCCATCAGTGTAGGATTAGGGGAAAAACTGTTTTTT.

The V call is TRBV5-1, the J call TRBJ1-6, with 8 bases matching TRBD1. Germline CDR1 is SGHRS and CDR2 is YFSETQ. The CDR3 length is 16 residues. With V trimmed by 4 bases and J by 8 bases, 11 bases remained unmatched. Here the CDR3 reads CASSPTTDRVDSPLHF. DNA of the CDR3: TGCGCCAGCAGCCCAACCACGGACAGGGTTGATTCACCCCTCCACTTT.

This chain joins TRBV19 and TRBJ2-7, with TRBD1 as a possible D gene (7 bases). Germline assignment: CDR1 LNHDA and CDR2 SQIVND (reference sequence). Trimming took 6 bases from V and 5 from J, leaving 14 bases between them. The CDR3 is 13 amino acids. The CDR3 DNA reads as TGTGCCAGTAGGAGACAGGGAGGACACGAGCAGTACTTC. Its translation: CASRRQGGHEQYF.